Listed below are T cell receptor beta chains from one sample, sequenced in a study of T cells in Graves' hyperthyroidism and ophthalmopathy. Each CDR3 protein gets one entry after TCRdb re-called the multiplex PCR reads with MiXCR. The sample has roughly 750,000 distinct CDR3 sequences; less than 20% are singletons. The material sequenced was blood. These TCRs come from a man aged 18 to 30 with Graves' hyperthyroidism. Each CDR3 is given with its conserved first and last residue. The D gene is left open where the match is weak. Rows give clone size only sometimes, using once, few, many, or a class for an expanded clone.

J: TRBJ2-7; V: TRBV7-9; D: TRBD1; size: many; CDR3: CASSPPDREGYEQYF; DNA: TGTGCCAGCAGCCCACCGGACAGGGAAGGTTACGAGCAGTACTTC
J: TRBJ2-1; V: TRBV7-3; D: TRBD1; size: many; CDR3: CASSPGQSYNEQFF; DNA: TGTGCCAGCAGCCCGGGACAGAGTTACAATGAGCAGTTCTTC
J: TRBJ1-5; V: TRBV3-1; D: .; size: many; CDR3: CASSQGSGFNQPQHF; DNA: TGTGCCAGCAGCCAAGGGTCTGGTTTCAATCAGCCCCAGCATTTT
J: TRBJ1-1; V: TRBV28; D: .; size: many; CDR3: CASSLGVYMAFF; DNA: TGTGCCAGCAGTTTAGGAGTCTATATGGCTTTCTTT
J: TRBJ2-1; V: TRBV11-3; D: TRBD2; size: many; CDR3: CASSSVAGTRTYNEQFF; DNA: TGTGCCAGCAGCTCTGTCGCCGGGACTAGGACCTACAATGAGCAGTTCTTC
J: TRBJ2-3; V: TRBV20-1; D: TRBD2; size: .; CDR3: CSARILAGSTDTQYF; DNA: TGCAGTGCTCGAATTTTAGCGGGATCCACAGATACGCAGTATTTT
J: TRBJ2-5; V: TRBV28; D: .; size: few; CDR3: CASSFPDLQETQYF; DNA: TGTGCCAGCAGTTTTCCGGACCTCCAAGAGACCCAGTACTTC
J: TRBJ2-3; V: TRBV7-2; D: .; size: many; CDR3: CASSLGGGSSRTDTQYF; DNA: TGTGCCAGCAGCTTAGGGGGTGGTAGCTCTCGCACAGATACGCAGTATTTT
J: TRBJ2-7; V: TRBV5-6; D: .; size: .; CDR3: CASSLPTGRGEQYF; DNA: TGTGCCAGCAGCTTACCCACAGGGAGGGGCGAGCAGTACTTC
J: TRBJ2-3; V: TRBV20-1; D: TRBD2; size: many; CDR3: CSARERLAGEADTQYF; DNA: TGCAGTGCTAGGGAAAGACTAGCGGGAGAGGCAGATACGCAGTATTTT
J: TRBJ2-1; V: TRBV11-3; D: .; size: many; CDR3: CASSLPPWVNEQFF; DNA: TGTGCCAGCAGCTTGCCCCCCTGGGTTAATGAGCAGTTCTTC
J: TRBJ2-2; V: TRBV6-2/TRBV6-3; D: TRBD2; size: few; CDR3: CASSYGLAGVTGELFF; DNA: TGTGCCAGCAGTTATGGGCTAGCGGGAGTGACCGGGGAGCTGTTTTTT
J: TRBJ1-1; V: TRBV5-1; D: .; size: .; CDR3: CASRRRTELLNTEAFF; DNA: TGCGCCAGCAGGCGCAGAACAGAGCTTTTGAACACTGAAGCTTTCTTT
J: TRBJ2-7; V: TRBV5-6; D: TRBD2; size: .; CDR3: CASSGGLAGNSYEQYF; DNA: TGTGCCAGCAGCGGCGGACTAGCGGGGAACTCCTACGAGCAGTACTTC
J: TRBJ2-2; V: TRBV28; D: TRBD2; size: few; CDR3: CASRENSGLAGTGELFF; DNA: TGTGCCAGCAGGGAAAACTCCGGACTAGCGGGAACCGGGGAGCTGTTTTTT
J: TRBJ2-5; V: TRBV11-3; D: TRBD2; size: few; CDR3: CASSTRTSGRAVETQYF; DNA: TGTGCCAGCAGCACTCGGACTAGCGGGAGGGCCGTGGAGACCCAGTACTTC
J: TRBJ2-7; V: TRBV7-2; D: .; size: many; CDR3: CASSLGVADEQYF; DNA: TGTGCCAGCAGCTTAGGTGTAGCCGACGAGCAGTACTTC
J: TRBJ2-7; V: TRBV5-5; D: .; size: .; CDR3: CASSLALGLSSYEQYF; DNA: TGTGCCAGCAGCTTGGCCTTAGGACTCTCCTCCTACGAGCAGTACTTC
J: TRBJ1-3; V: TRBV6-2/TRBV6-3; D: .; size: .; CDR3: CASSSQLVRGRSGNTIYF; DNA: TGTGCCAGCAGTTCCCAACTCGTCCGGGGGCGATCGGGAAACACCATATATTTT
J: TRBJ2-7; V: TRBV7-9; D: TRBD1; size: many; CDR3: CASSGRPGQVYEQYF; DNA: TGTGCCAGCAGCGGGAGGCCGGGACAGGTCTACGAGCAGTACTTC
J: TRBJ2-1; V: TRBV19; D: TRBD1; size: few; CDR3: CASSNGQGIYNEQFF; DNA: TGTGCCAGTAGTAACGGACAGGGGATCTACAATGAGCAGTTCTTC
J: TRBJ2-3; V: TRBV15; D: TRBD2; size: .; CDR3: CATLGGRPWLDTQYF; DNA: TGTGCCACTCTTGGCGGGAGACCCTGGCTAGATACGCAGTATTTT
J: TRBJ2-4; V: TRBV12-3/TRBV12-4; D: TRBD1; size: many; CDR3: CASSLDTGDLLDIQYF; DNA: TGTGCCAGCAGTTTAGACACAGGGGATCTGTTGGACATTCAGTACTTC
J: TRBJ2-7; V: TRBV6-1; D: .; size: many; CDR3: CASSTLGGHEQYF; DNA: TGTGCCAGCAGCACACTGGGAGGCCACGAGCAGTACTTC
J: TRBJ1-5; V: TRBV2; D: .; size: .; CDR3: CASSEVAASGGDQPQHF; DNA: TGTGCCAGCAGTGAAGTTGCCGCGAGTGGGGGTGATCAGCCCCAGCATTTT
J: TRBJ1-5; V: TRBV30; D: .; size: few; CDR3: CAWNQGNQPQHF; DNA: TGTGCCTGGAATCAGGGCAATCAGCCCCAGCATTTT
J: TRBJ2-2; V: TRBV28; D: TRBD2; size: many; CDR3: CASLTSGLTGELFF; DNA: TGTGCCAGCTTGACTAGCGGATTAACCGGGGAGCTGTTTTTT
J: TRBJ2-5; V: TRBV6-1; D: TRBD1; size: few; CDR3: CASTRLGQGKETQYF; DNA: TGTGCCAGCACCCGTTTAGGACAGGGGAAAGAGACCCAGTACTTC
J: TRBJ2-1; V: TRBV20-1; D: .; size: many; CDR3: CSAEGRSEQFF; DNA: TGCAGTGCAGAGGGGCGGAGTGAGCAGTTCTTC
J: TRBJ2-7; V: TRBV7-9; D: TRBD2; size: .; CDR3: CASTPSQTSGTYEQYF; DNA: TGTGCCAGCACCCCCAGTCAGACTAGCGGGACCTACGAGCAGTACTTC
J: TRBJ2-1; V: TRBV20-1; D: .; size: few; CDR3: CSARSSIQGYNEQFF; DNA: TGCAGTGCTAGAAGTTCCATCCAGGGCTACAATGAGCAGTTCTTC
J: TRBJ2-7; V: TRBV19; D: TRBD2; size: .; CDR3: CASSIYTGGYEQYF; DNA: TGTGCCAGTAGTATTTACACGGGAGGGTACGAGCAGTACTTC
J: TRBJ1-1; V: TRBV12-3/TRBV12-4; D: .; size: few; CDR3: CASRSRLGNTEAFF; DNA: TGTGCCAGCAGGTCCAGGCTGGGGAACACTGAAGCTTTCTTT
J: TRBJ2-1; V: TRBV20-1; D: .; size: many; CDR3: CSARDKSGPYNEQFF; DNA: TGCAGTGCTAGAGATAAGAGCGGGCCTTACAATGAGCAGTTCTTC
J: TRBJ2-1; V: TRBV12-3/TRBV12-4; D: TRBD1; size: many; CDR3: CASRPTGPYNEQFF; DNA: TGTGCCAGCAGGCCGACAGGGCCCTACAATGAGCAGTTCTTC
J: TRBJ1-5; V: TRBV28; D: .; size: many; CDR3: CASSLVELNQPQHF; DNA: TGTGCCAGCAGTTTGGTAGAACTCAATCAGCCCCAGCATTTT
J: TRBJ1-6; V: TRBV28; D: .; size: few; CDR3: CASSLVAATPLHF; DNA: TGTGCCAGCAGTTTAGTAGCCGCGACGCCCCTCCACTTT
J: TRBJ2-7; V: TRBV18; D: TRBD2; size: many; CDR3: CASSPGLADSYEQYF; DNA: TGTGCCAGCTCACCAGGACTAGCGGACTCCTACGAGCAGTACTTC
J: TRBJ2-1; V: TRBV7-2; D: .; size: .; CDR3: CASSWGTFTYNEQFF; DNA: TGTGCCAGCAGCTGGGGGACATTCACCTACAATGAGCAGTTCTTC
J: TRBJ2-2; V: TRBV28; D: .; size: few; CDR3: CATGGRGKTGELFF; DNA: TGTGCCACCGGGGGGCGTGGAAAGACCGGGGAGCTGTTTTTT
J: TRBJ2-3; V: TRBV12-3/TRBV12-4; D: .; size: many; CDR3: CASKAGRLSTDTQYF; DNA: TGTGCCAGTAAAGCCGGGCGTTTAAGCACAGATACGCAGTATTTT
J: TRBJ2-7; V: TRBV12-3/TRBV12-4; D: TRBD2; size: many; CDR3: CASSLQREFYEQYF; DNA: TGTGCCAGCAGTTTACAGCGGGAGTTTTACGAGCAGTACTTC
J: TRBJ2-3; V: TRBV3-1; D: .; size: few; CDR3: CASSQDLQSQGDTQYF; DNA: TGTGCCAGCAGCCAAGACCTACAGAGCCAAGGAGATACGCAGTATTTT
J: TRBJ2-7; V: TRBV5-4; D: TRBD2; size: few; CDR3: CASSSRAGVNEQYF; DNA: TGTGCCAGCTCCTCCCGCGCGGGAGTAAACGAGCAGTACTTC
J: TRBJ2-1; V: TRBV6-1; D: .; size: few; CDR3: CASSGGGPLRSYNEQFF; DNA: TGTGCCAGCAGTGGCGGGGGCCCACTTCGCTCCTACAATGAGCAGTTCTTC
J: TRBJ2-3; V: TRBV14; D: .; size: many; CDR3: CASSSRGEGTDTQYF; DNA: TGTGCCAGCAGCTCCAGGGGAGAAGGCACAGATACGCAGTATTTT
J: TRBJ2-3; V: TRBV28; D: TRBD2; size: many; CDR3: CASSPHLSGAVNTDTQYF; DNA: TGTGCCAGCAGTCCACACCTTAGCGGGGCGGTAAACACAGATACGCAGTATTTT
J: TRBJ2-7; V: TRBV7-9; D: .; size: few; CDR3: CASSFRGSSPYEQYF; DNA: TGTGCCAGCAGCTTTAGGGGCAGTTCCCCCTACGAGCAGTACTTC
J: TRBJ1-5; V: TRBV5-1; D: .; size: .; CDR3: CASSLGGVGNQPQHF; DNA: TGCGCCAGCAGCTTGGGGGGGGTTGGAAATCAGCCCCAGCATTTT
J: TRBJ1-2; V: TRBV2; D: .; size: many; CDR3: CASSEHTDGYTF; DNA: TGTGCCAGCAGTGAACATACAGATGGCTACACCTTC
J: TRBJ1-4; V: TRBV12-3/TRBV12-4; D: .; size: .; CDR3: CASSPPGPLNEKLFF; DNA: TGTGCCAGCAGCCCCCCAGGGCCCCTTAATGAAAAACTGTTTTTT
J: TRBJ2-2; V: TRBV2; D: .; size: few; CDR3: CASSVKNQDTNTGELFF; DNA: TGTGCCAGCAGTGTGAAGAACCAAGACACGAACACCGGGGAGCTGTTTTTT